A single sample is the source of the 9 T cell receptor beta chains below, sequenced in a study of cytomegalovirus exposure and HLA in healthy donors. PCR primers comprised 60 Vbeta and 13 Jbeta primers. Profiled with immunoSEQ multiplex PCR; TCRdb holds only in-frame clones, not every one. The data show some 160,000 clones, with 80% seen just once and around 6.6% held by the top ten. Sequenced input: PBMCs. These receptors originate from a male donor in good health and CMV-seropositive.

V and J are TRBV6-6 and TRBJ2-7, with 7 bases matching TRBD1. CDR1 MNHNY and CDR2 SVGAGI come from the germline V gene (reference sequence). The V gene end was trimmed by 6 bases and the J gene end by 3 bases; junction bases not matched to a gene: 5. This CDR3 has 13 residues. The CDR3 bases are TGTGCCAGCAGCTCGACAGGGATCTACGAGCAGTACTTC. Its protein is CASSSTGIYEQYF.

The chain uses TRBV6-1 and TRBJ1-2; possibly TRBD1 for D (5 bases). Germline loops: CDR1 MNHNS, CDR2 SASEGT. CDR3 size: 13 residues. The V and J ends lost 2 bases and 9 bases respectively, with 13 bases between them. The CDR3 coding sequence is TGTGCCAGCAGTGAAAGTCAGGGTCTAAGCTACACCTTC. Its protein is CASSESQGLSYTF.

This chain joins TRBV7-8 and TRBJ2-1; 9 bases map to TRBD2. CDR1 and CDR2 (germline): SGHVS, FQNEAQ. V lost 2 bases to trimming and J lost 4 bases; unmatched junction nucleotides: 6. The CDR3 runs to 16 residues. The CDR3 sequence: CASSLSSLAGYNEQFF. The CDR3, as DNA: TGTGCCAGCAGCTTATCGAGTCTAGCGGGGTACAATGAGCAGTTCTTC. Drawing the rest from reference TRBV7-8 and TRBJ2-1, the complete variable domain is GAGVSQSPRYKVAKRGQDVALRCDPISGHVSLFWYQQALGQGPEFLTYFQNEAQLDKSGLPSDRFFAERPEGSVSTLKIQRTQQEDSAVYLCASSLSSLAGYNEQFFGPGTRLTVL.

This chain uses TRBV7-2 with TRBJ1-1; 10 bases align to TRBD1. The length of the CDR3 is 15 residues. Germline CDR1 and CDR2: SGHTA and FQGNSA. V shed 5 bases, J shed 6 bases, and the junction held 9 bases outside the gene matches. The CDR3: CASSLRGTGVAEAFF. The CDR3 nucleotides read TGTGCCAGCAGCCTACGCGGGACAGGGGTTGCTGAAGCTTTCTTT.

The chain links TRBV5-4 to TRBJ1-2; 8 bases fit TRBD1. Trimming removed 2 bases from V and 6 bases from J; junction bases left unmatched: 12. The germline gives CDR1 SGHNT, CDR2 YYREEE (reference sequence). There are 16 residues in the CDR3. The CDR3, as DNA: TGTGCCAGCAGCTTAGGCCGGACAGGGATTGGCCATGGCTACACCTTC. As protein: CASSLGRTGIGHGYTF.

CDR3 region: CAWSARAGVVDTQYF. In nucleotides, the CDR3 is TGTGCCTGGAGTGCCAGAGCGGGAGTCGTAGATACGCAGTATTTT. The chain joins TRBV30 to TRBJ2-3; 8 bases agree with TRBD2. CDR1 and CDR2 from the germline V gene are GTSNPN and SVGIG (reference sequence). V lost 1 base to trimming and J lost 5 bases; unmatched junction nucleotides: 8. The CDR3 covers 15 residues. The whole variable domain, filled in from reference TRBV30 and TRBJ2-3, reads SQTIHQWPATLVQPVGSPLSLECTVEGTSNPNLYWYRQAAGRGLQLLFYSVGIGQISSEVPQNLSASRPQDRQFILSSKKLLLSDSGFYLCAWSARAGVVDTQYFGPGTRLTVL.

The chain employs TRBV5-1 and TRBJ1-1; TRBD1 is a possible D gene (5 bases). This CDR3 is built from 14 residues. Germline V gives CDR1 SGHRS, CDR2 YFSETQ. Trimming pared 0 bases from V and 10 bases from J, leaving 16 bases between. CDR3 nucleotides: TGCGCCAGCAGCTTGGTCCGCAGGGTCAGTGGAGCTTTCTTT. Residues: CASSLVRRVSGAFF.

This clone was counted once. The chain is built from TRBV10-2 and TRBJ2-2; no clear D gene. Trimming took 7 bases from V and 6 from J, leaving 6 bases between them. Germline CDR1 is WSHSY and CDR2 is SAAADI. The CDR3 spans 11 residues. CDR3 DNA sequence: TGCGCCAGCACTGTCGCCGGGGAGCTGTTTTTT. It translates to CASTVAGELFF.

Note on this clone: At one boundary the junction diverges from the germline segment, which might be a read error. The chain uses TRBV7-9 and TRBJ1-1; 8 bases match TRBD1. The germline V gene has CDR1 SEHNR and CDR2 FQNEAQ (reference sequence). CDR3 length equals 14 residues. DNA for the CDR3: TGTTCCAGCAGCCTCCATCAGGGGGCCCCTGAAGCTTTCTTT. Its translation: CSSSLHQGAPEAFF.